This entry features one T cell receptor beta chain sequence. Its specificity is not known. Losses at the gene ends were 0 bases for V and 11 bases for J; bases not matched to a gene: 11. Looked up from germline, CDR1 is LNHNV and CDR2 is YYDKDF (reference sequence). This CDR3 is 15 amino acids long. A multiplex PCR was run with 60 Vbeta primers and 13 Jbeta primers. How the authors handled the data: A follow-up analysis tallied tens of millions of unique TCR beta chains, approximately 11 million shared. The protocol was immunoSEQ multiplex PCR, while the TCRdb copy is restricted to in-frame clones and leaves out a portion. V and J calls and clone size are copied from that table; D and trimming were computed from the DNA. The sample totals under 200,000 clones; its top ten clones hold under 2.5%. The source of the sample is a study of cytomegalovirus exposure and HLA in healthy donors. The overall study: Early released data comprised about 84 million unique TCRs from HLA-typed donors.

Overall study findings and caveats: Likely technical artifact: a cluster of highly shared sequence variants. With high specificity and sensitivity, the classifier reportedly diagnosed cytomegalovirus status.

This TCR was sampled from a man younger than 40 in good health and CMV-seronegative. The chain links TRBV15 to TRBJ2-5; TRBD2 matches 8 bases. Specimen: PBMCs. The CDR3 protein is CATSRDIRAGAKQYF. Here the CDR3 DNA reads TGTGCCACCAGCAGAGATATTCGAGCGGGAGCGAAGCAGTACTTC.